This entry concerns a single TCR beta chain. What it binds is not known. This record belongs to a study of T cell responses to AZD1222 COVID-19 vaccine. Clones were read by immunoSEQ multiplex PCR, and TCRdb kept only the in-frame ones, dropping some. The data hold tens of thousands of clones, with roughly 89% observed a single time. Study observations and caveats: The number of AZD1222 recipients seropositive at baseline was only five or six. A mostly white British donor set with more females was recruited, and clonal diversity was possibly underestimated. An increase in Spike-specific TCR breadth and depth was observed after two AZD1222 doses.

Trimming shortened V by 4 bases and J by 5 bases, and 20 bases separated the two germline ends. Germline V lookup: CDR1 LGHDT, CDR2 YNNKEL (reference sequence). The CDR3 is made up of 17 amino acids. Sample: peripheral blood, taken 28 days after the second AZD1222 dose. V gene TRBV3-1 (or the pseudogene TRBV3-2) combines with J gene TRBJ2-2; D might be TRBD1 or TRBD2, each matching 6 bases. The receptor was isolated from an adult who received the AZD1222 COVID-19 vaccine. DNA of the CDR3: TGTGCCAGCAGCCTTTTCGGTCGAGGGGGGAGAACCGGGGAGCTGTTTTTT. Protein sequence: CASSLFGRGGRTGELFF.